The clone carrying this T cell receptor beta chain was seen a few times. At one end the junction does not follow the germline gene, possibly because of a read error. This sample was included in a study of blood T cell repertoires in COVID-19. Study-level background: From the United States, Italy and Spain came samples of acute and convalescent COVID-19. T cells, B-cell-depleted T cells, or PBMCs provided the cDNA or gDNA that served as material.

In the source study's methods: Researchers report that nucleated cell counts were estimated from reference gene primer amplification. Assay used: immunoSEQ multiplex PCR; TCRdb lists only in-frame clones, some missing. The V and J calls and clone size come from that table; D and trimming were worked out from the DNA. This table has some 50,000 clones, about 90% appearing once. The CDR3 runs to 11 residues. In germline, CDR1 is SNHLY, CDR2 FYNNEI. The sequence was collected from a human donor in a cohort sampled during active COVID-19. V is TRBV2 and J is TRBJ2-7; D gene unclear. Specimen: peripheral blood. Here the CDR3 DNA reads TGTGCCAGCAGTGAGTTGGCACCCCCGTCCTTC. Translated: CASSELAPPSF.